Listed here are 5 T cell receptor beta chains from one sample, sequenced in a study of Graves' ophthalmopathy and Graves' hyperthyroidism. The authors amplified TCR beta CDR3 regions from RNA transcripts. First-round RT-PCR employed HTBI primers, with a second-round multiplex PCR after it. TCRdb passed the multiplex PCR reads through MiXCR, listing each CDR3 protein once. The sample holds about 400,000 distinct CDR3 sequences, 18% seen once. Material: peripheral blood. These receptors were obtained from a woman between 18 and 29 years old with Graves' ophthalmopathy.

This clonotype was counted many times. The J gene is TRBJ1-1, the V gene TRBV30, with D perhaps TRBD1 (5 bases). The CDR3 has 15 residues. Germline assignment: CDR1 GTSNPN and CDR2 SVGIG (reference sequence). V was cut by 3 bases and J by 5 bases, with 19 bases left in between. CDR3 DNA: TGTGCCTGGAGCAGACCGGCAGGGCCGAGAACTGAAGCTTTCTTT. It codes for CAWSRPAGPRTEAFF.

Many counts were recorded for this clonotype. The rearrangement links TRBV4-3 to TRBJ1-3, with no clear D. The CDR3 contains 15 residues. Trimming cost V 0 bases and J 0 bases, with 6 bases left between them. CDR1 LGHNA and CDR2 YSLEER come from the germline V gene. CDR3 amino acids: CASSQDSYSGNTIYF. The DNA of the CDR3 is TGCGCCAGCAGCCAAGACAGTTACTCTGGAAACACCATATATTTT.

This clonotype was picked up many times. A much larger clone is a single base away; this may be a read error. J is TRBJ2-7 and V is TRBV6-1; 7 positions match TRBD1. The CDR3 contains 15 residues. From germline, CDR1 is MNHNS and CDR2 SASEGT. The CDR3: CASSVPGQFTYEQHF. The CDR3 nucleotides read TGTGCCAGCAGTGTCCCGGGACAGTTTACCTACGAGCAGCACTTC.

Ten or more counts support this clonotype. This sequence joins TRBV4-3 and TRBJ1-1; D call uncertain. The V end was cut by 0 bases, the J end by 5 bases, with 10 bases between. The CDR3 is 14 amino acids. Germline CDR1 is LGHNA and CDR2 is YSLEER. CDR3 sequence (DNA): TGCGCCAGCAGCCAAGATCCTGATATTACTGAAGCTTTCTTT. Encoded protein: CASSQDPDITEAFF.

At least ten counts were recorded for this clonotype. The chain joins TRBV28 to TRBJ2-7; TRBD1 matches at 11 bases. V trimming: 5 bases; J trimming: 6 bases; junction bases outside the gene matches: 12. Germline-derived CDR1 and CDR2 are MDHEN and SYDVKM. The CDR3 length is 16 residues. The DNA for the CDR3 is TGTGCCAGCAGTATTCCGGGACAGGGGGATCTGGGCGAGCAGTACTTC. Its translation is CASSIPGQGDLGEQYF.